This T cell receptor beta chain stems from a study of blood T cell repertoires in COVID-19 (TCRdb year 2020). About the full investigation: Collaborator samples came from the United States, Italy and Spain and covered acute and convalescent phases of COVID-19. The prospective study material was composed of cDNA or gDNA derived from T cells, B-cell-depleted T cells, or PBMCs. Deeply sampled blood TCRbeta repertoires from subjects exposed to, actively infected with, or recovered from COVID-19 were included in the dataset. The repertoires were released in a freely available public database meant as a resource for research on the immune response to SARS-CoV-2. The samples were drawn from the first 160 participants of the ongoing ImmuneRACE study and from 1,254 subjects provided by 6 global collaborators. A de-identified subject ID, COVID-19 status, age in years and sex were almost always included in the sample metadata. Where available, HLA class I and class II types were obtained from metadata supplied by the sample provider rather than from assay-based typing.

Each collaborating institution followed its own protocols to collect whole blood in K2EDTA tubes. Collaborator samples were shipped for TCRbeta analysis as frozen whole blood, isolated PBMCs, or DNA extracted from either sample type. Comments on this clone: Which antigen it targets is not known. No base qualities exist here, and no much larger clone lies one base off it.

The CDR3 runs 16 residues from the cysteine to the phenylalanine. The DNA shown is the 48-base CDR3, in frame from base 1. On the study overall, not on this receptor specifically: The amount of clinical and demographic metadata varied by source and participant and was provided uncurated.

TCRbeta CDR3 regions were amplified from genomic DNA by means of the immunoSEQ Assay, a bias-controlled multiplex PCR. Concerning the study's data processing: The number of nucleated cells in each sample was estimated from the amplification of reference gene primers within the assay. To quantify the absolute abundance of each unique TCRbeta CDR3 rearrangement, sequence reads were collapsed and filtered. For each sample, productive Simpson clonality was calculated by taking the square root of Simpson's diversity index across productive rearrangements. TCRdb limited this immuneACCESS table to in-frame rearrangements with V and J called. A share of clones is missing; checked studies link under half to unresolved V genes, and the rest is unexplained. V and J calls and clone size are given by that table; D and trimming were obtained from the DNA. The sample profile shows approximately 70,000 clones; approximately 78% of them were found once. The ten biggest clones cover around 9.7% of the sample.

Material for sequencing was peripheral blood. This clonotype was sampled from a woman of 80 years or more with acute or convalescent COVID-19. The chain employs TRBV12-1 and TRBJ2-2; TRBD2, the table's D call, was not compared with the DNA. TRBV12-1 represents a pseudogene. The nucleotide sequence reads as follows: TGTGCCAGCAGCTTTGCGGCTAGCGAGAGACCCGGGGAGCTGTTTTTT. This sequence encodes CASSFAASERPGELFF.